The subject of this entry is one T cell receptor (beta chain). This record comes from a study of blood T cell repertoires in COVID-19. Losses at the gene ends were 1 base for V and 3 bases for J; bases not matched to a gene: 13. Germline values: CDR1 SGHNT, CDR2 YYREEE (reference sequence). This CDR3 is 17 amino acids long. Seattle researchers signed up patients amid active infection and tracked them longitudinally. Original processing notes: Reference gene primer amplification yielded estimated nucleated cell counts. Profiling relied on immunoSEQ multiplex PCR, and the TCRdb table lists in-frame clones only, not all of them. V and J calls plus clone size are reproduced from that table; the DNA served to infer D and trimming. The data contain fewer than 300,000 clones, around 90% of them singletons.

The rearrangement links TRBV5-4 to TRBJ2-7, with TRBD2 matching 7 bases. Sequenced input: peripheral blood. This clonotype originated in a woman between 45 and 65 years old with COVID-19, enrolled during active disease. The CDR3: CASSLTYLAGHNYEQYF. The CDR3 nucleotides read TGTGCCAGCAGCTTGACCTATTTAGCGGGTCACAACTACGAGCAGTACTTC. Full variable domain (outside the CDR3, taken from reference TRBV5-4 and TRBJ2-7): ETGVTQSPTHLIKTRGQQVTLRCSSQSGHNTVSWYQQALGQGPQFIFQYYREEENGRGNFPPRFSGLQFPNYSSELNVNALELDDSALYLCASSLTYLAGHNYEQYFGPGTRLTVT.